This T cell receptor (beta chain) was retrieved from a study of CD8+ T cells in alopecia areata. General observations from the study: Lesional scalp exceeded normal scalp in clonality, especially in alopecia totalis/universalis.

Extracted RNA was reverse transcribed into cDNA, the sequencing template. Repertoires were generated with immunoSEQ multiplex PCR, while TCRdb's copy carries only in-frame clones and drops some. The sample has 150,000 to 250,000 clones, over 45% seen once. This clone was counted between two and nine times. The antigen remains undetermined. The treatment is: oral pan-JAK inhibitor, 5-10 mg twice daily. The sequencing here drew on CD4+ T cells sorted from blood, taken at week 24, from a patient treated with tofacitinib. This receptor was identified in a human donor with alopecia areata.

The CDR3 spells CATSRETSGRMNIQYF. Written as DNA, the CDR3 is TGTGCCACCAGCAGAGAGACTAGCGGGAGGATGAACATTCAGTACTTC. This chain joins TRBV15 and TRBJ2-4, with 13 nucleotides matching TRBD2. With V trimmed by 0 bases and J by 7 bases, 3 bases remained unmatched. The V gene's germline CDR1 is LNHNV and CDR2 YYDKDF (reference sequence). There are 16 residues in the CDR3.